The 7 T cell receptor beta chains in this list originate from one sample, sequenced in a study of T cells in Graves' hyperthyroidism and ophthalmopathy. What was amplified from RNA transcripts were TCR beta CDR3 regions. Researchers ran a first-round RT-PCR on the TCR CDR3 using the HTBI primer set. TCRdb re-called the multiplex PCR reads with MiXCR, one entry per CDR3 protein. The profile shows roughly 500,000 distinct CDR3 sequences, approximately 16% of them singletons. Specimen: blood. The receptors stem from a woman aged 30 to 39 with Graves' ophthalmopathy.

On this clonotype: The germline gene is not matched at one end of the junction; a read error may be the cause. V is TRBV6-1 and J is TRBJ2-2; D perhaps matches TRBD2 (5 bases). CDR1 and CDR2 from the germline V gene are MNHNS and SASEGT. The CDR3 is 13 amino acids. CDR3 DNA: TGTGCCAGCCAAACTGTTAGGACCGGGGAGCTGTCTTTT. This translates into CASQTVRTGELSF.

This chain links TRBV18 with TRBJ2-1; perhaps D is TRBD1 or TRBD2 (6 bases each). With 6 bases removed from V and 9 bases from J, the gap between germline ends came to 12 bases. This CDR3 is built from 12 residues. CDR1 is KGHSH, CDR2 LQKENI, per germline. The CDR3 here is CASSEGVGEQFF. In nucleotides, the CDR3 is TGTGCCAGCTCGGAGGGGGTTGGTGAGCAGTTCTTC.

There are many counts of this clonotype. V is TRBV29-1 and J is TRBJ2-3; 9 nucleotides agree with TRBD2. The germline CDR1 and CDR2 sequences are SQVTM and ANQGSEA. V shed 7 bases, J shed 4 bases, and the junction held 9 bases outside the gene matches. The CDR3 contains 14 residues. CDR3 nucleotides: TGCAGCGCCCGACTAGCGGTAGGGTCAGATACGCAGTATTTT. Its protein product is CSARLAVGSDTQYF.

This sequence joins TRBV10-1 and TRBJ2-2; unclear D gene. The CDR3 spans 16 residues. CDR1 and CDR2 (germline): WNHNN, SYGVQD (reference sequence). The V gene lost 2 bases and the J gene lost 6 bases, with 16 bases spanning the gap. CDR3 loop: CASSEVVAFSPGELFF. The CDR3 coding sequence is TGCGCCAGCAGTGAGGTGGTGGCTTTTTCCCCCGGGGAGCTGTTTTTT.

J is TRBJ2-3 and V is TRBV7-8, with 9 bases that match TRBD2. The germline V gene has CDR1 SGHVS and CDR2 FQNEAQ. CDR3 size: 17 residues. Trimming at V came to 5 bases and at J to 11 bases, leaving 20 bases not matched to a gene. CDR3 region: CASSPMKTSGNWFGQYF. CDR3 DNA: TGTGCCAGCAGCCCGATGAAGACTAGCGGAAATTGGTTTGGGCAGTATTTT.

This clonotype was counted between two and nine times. This chain's CDR3 is CASSLDWTGGEKLFF. The DNA of the CDR3 is TGTGCCAGCAGCTTAGATTGGACAGGGGGTGAAAAACTGTTTTTT. The chain carries TRBV7-2 and TRBJ1-4; 10 positions match TRBD1. This CDR3 is built from 15 residues. Looked up from germline, CDR1 is SGHTA and CDR2 is FQGNSA. The V gene end was trimmed by 1 base and the J gene end by 7 bases; junction bases not matched to a gene: 3.

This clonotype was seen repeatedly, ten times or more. In DNA, the CDR3 is TGTGCCAGCAGCCAACCCCAGGGCTATGAGCAGTTCTTC. Translating gives CASSQPQGYEQFF. V is TRBV6-2 or TRBV6-3 and J is TRBJ2-1, with D possibly matching TRBD1 (5 bases). Germline CDR1 reads MNHEY; CDR2 reads SVGEGT. This CDR3 contains 13 residues. The V end lost 6 bases, the J end lost 8 bases, and 14 bases lay between the germline ends.